This TCR beta chain is from a study of breast tumors, draining lymph nodes, adjacent tissues. TCRdb re-analysed the multiplex PCR reads in MiXCR, keeping a single row per CDR3 protein. This sample has about 24,000 distinct CDR3 sequences, with roughly three quarters found just once. Only a few counts were recorded for this clonotype. Its antigen is currently unknown. The study's findings and limits: Compared with lymph nodes, tumors were less diverse; compared with nontumor tissue, more.

The CDR3 extends over 19 amino acids. The germline V gene has CDR1 KGHDR and CDR2 SFDVKD. Losses at the gene ends were 4 bases for V and 3 bases for J; bases not matched to a gene: 8. Sequencing input: tumor-adjacent breast tissue. V and J are TRBV24-1 and TRBJ2-1; 16 bases are a match to TRBD2. The source is a female donor with breast cancer. Some clones in this sample may be carry-over from other donors' samples. CDR3 in amino acids: CATSDPGTSGRALYNEQFF. The CDR3 DNA reads as TGTGCCACCAGTGACCCCGGGACTAGCGGGAGGGCCCTCTACAATGAGCAGTTCTTC.